The 2 T cell receptor beta chains reported below all come from one sample, sequenced in a study of blood T cells in healthy people across ages (dated by TCRdb to 2013 to 2016). The library was prepared using 5' RACE. Sequenced on an Illumina HiSeq 2500. A second PCR of 7 to 11 cycles was performed with a sample-barcoded 5' primer and a J-beta primer mix. TCRdb handled the public reads itself, with Q25 trimming in fastp and clone calling in MiXCR, and kept productive beta chains. Entries are consolidated by CDR3 protein sequence, retaining the most common genes and DNA. The sample contains 700,000 to 900,000 distinct CDR3 sequences, about 55% of them found a single time. Approximately 40% of the sample lies in the top ten. What was sequenced was blood. Receptors originate from a man at least 80 years old in good health.

V gene TRBV18 combines with J gene TRBJ2-1; 8 positions agree with TRBD1. Germline V gene lookup returns CDR1 KGHSH and CDR2 LQKENI. The CDR3 sequence is 15 residues long. The trim removed 3 bases at V and 5 bases at J, leaving 6 bases unmatched. In DNA, the CDR3 is TGTGCCAGCTCACCGGGACAGGTCCCAGACAATGAGCAGTTCTTC. Its protein product is CASSPGQVPDNEQFF.

In this sample, this clonotype turned up many times. This sequence joins TRBV7-2 and TRBJ2-6; possible D gene TRBD2, 5 bases. V dropped 5 bases and J dropped 0 bases, with 14 bases sitting between them. The germline gives CDR1 SGHTA, CDR2 FQGNSA. There are 17 residues in the CDR3. Here the CDR3 DNA reads TGTGCCAGCAGCCCTTGGGGAGTGGGCTCTGGGGCCAACGTCCTGACTTTC. Protein sequence: CASSPWGVGSGANVLTF.